Included here is one T cell receptor (beta chain) sequence, with context. V lost 5 bases, J lost 2 bases, and 9 bases lay in between. The germline V gene encodes CDR1 MNHNY and CDR2 SVGAGI (reference sequence). The CDR3 totals 13 residues. The record originates from a study of shared clonotypes between healthy human individuals. Clones were sequenced by immunoSEQ multiplex PCR, and TCRdb holds only the in-frame ones, with some missing. The repertoire consists of about 230,000 clones, with about 65% occurring once and the leading ten covering around 10%. This TCR derives from a man aged 25-45 years in good health. The J gene is TRBJ2-5, the V gene TRBV6-6; D not certain. Sequencing was carried out using memory CD4+ T cells sorted from blood. Subset specified: CD45RA-negative fraction. The CDR3 here is CASSGRPQETQYF. The CDR3 nucleotides are TGTGCCAGCAGTGGACGGCCTCAAGAGACCCAGTACTTC.